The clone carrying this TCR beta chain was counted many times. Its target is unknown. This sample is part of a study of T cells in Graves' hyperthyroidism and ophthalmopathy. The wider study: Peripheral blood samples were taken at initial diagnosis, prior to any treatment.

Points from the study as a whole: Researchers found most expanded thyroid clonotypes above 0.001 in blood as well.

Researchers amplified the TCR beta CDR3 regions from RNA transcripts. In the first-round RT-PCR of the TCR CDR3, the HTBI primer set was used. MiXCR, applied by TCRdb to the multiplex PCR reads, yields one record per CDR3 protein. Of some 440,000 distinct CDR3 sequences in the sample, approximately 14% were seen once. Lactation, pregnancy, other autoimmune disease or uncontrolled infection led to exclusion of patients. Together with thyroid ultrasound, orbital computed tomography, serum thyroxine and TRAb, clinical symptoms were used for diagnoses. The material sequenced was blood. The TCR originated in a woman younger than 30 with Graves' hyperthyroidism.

The CDR3 nucleotides are TGTGCCAGCAGTACTAGGGACAGGCTTTACAATGAGCAGTTCTTC. Protein product: CASSTRDRLYNEQFF. The J gene is TRBJ2-1, the V gene TRBV27; 8 bases map to TRBD1. The V gene's germline CDR1 is MNHEY and CDR2 SMNVEV (reference sequence). The CDR3 sequence is 15 residues long. V gave up 5 bases and J gave up 4 bases; unmatched junction bases: 7.